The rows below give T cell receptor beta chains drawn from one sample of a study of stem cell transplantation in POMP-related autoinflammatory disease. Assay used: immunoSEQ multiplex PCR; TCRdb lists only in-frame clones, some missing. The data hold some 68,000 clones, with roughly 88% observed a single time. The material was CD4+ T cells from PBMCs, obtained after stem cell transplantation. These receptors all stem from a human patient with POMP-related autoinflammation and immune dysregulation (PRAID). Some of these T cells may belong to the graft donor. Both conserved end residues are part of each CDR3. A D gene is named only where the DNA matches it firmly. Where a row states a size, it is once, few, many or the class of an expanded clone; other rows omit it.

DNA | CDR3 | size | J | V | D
TGTGCCTGCCCGAAAGGCAGGCCCTCCTACGAGCAGTACTTC | CACPKGRPSYEQYF | . | TRBJ2-7 | TRBV30 | .
TGTGCCAGCAGCCAAGTATCAAACTATGGCTACACCTTC | CASSQVSNYGYTF | . | TRBJ1-2 | TRBV14 | .
TGTGCCAGCACCGGACAGGGGAGAGGGCAGCCCCAGCATTTT | CASTGQGRGQPQHF | . | TRBJ1-5 | TRBV6-5 | TRBD1
TGTGCCAGCAGTTACTCGGCTAGCGGGAGGGGTGAGCAGTTCTTC | CASSYSASGRGEQFF | . | TRBJ2-1 | TRBV6-6 | TRBD2
TGCAGTGCCCCGCGAGAGACCCAGTACTTC | CSAPRETQYF | . | TRBJ2-5 | TRBV20-1 | .
TGTGCCAGTAGTATGGGAAGCGGGACTAGCACAGATACGCAGTATTTT | CASSMGSGTSTDTQYF | . | TRBJ2-3 | TRBV19 | TRBD2
TGTGCCAGCAGCTTAGCTGGGGGCGTAGGGACTGAAGCTTTCTTT | CASSLAGGVGTEAFF | . | TRBJ1-1 | TRBV7-2 | .
TGTGCCAGCAGTGCCCCGTCTAGCAAGCCACCCTACGAGCAGTACTTC | CASSAPSSKPPYEQYF | . | TRBJ2-7 | TRBV6-1 | .
TGTGCCAGTAGTATCCGGGACAGGGGTGGGACCCAGTACTTC | CASSIRDRGGTQYF | . | TRBJ2-5 | TRBV19 | TRBD1
TGTGCCAGCAGCTTAGGTCTTGGGGGCTACACCTTC | CASSLGLGGYTF | once | TRBJ1-2 | TRBV11-2 | .
TGTGCCAGCAGCCAAGATGGGCACTTCCAAGAGACCCAGTACTTC | CASSQDGHFQETQYF | . | TRBJ2-5 | TRBV3-1/TRBV3-2 | .
TGTGCCAGCTCACTAACAGGGAATGAGCAGTTCTTC | CASSLTGNEQFF | . | TRBJ2-1 | TRBV18 | .
TGTGCCAGCAGCTTAATAGCAGGGTGGGGATACGAGCAGTACTTC | CASSLIAGWGYEQYF | . | TRBJ2-7 | TRBV11-3 | .
TGCGCCAGCAGCCGTGGACACGGACTTAACTATGGCTACACCTTC | CASSRGHGLNYGYTF | . | TRBJ1-2 | TRBV5-1 | .
TGCGCCAGGGAACAGCCCCATACTGCCAAAAACATTCAGTACTTC | CAREQPHTAKNIQYF | . | TRBJ2-4 | TRBV23-1 | .
TGTGCCAGCAGTTCGGCGGGAGGGCCTTATGAGCAGTTCTTC | CASSSAGGPYEQFF | . | TRBJ2-1 | TRBV28 | TRBD2
TGTGCCAGCAGCGGACAGGGGAAGGATAATTCACCCCTCCACTTT | CASSGQGKDNSPLHF | . | TRBJ1-6 | TRBV6-5 | TRBD1
TGCGCCAGCAGCTTCGGACAGGGCTATGGCTACACCTTC | CASSFGQGYGYTF | . | TRBJ1-2 | TRBV5-1 | TRBD1
TGTGCCAGCAGTCGGACAAATAGCAATCAGCCCCAGCATTTT | CASSRTNSNQPQHF | . | TRBJ1-5 | TRBV28 | .
TGTGCCAGCAGCTTACCTAGCGGGAACATTCAGTACTTC | CASSLPSGNIQYF | . | TRBJ2-4 | TRBV5-4 | TRBD2
TGCAGTGCTACTACAGGGGTGAAGCAGTACTTC | CSATTGVKQYF | few | TRBJ2-7 | TRBV20-1 | TRBD1
TGCGCCAGCAGCTTACAGAGCTCTGGAAACACCATATATTTT | CASSLQSSGNTIYF | . | TRBJ1-3 | TRBV5-1 | .
TGTGCCAGCTCACCGGGGACAGGGGGCTACAATGAGCAGTTCTTC | CASSPGTGGYNEQFF | . | TRBJ2-1 | TRBV18 | TRBD1
TGTGCCAGCAGGGACAGGGGACATGAGCAGTTCTTC | CASRDRGHEQFF | . | TRBJ2-1 | TRBV2 | TRBD1
TGCGCCAGCAGCCCACGACAGTATACGCAGTATTTT | CASSPRQYTQYF | . | TRBJ2-3 | TRBV5-1 | .
TGTGCCAGCAGTTTCGACAGGGACCCGGGTTCACCCCTCCACTTT | CASSFDRDPGSPLHF | once | TRBJ1-6 | TRBV28 | TRBD1
TGTGCCATCAGGGAACAGGGGCGAGATAATTCACCCCTCCACTTT | CAIREQGRDNSPLHF | . | TRBJ1-6 | TRBV10-3 | TRBD1
TGTGCCACCAGCAGAGAGGGCCGGGGTATAAACATTCAGTACTTC | CATSREGRGINIQYF | . | TRBJ2-4 | TRBV15 | .
TGTGCCAGCAGTGAATATGGACTATCCGGGGAGCTGTTTTTT | CASSEYGLSGELFF | . | TRBJ2-2 | TRBV25-1 | .
TGTGCCAGCTCACCATTGGGCAGGGGAGCGTACGAGCAGTACTTC | CASSPLGRGAYEQYF | . | TRBJ2-7 | TRBV18 | .
TGTGCCAGCAGCGTAGGGACCACATGGCCCACAGATACGCAGTATTTT | CASSVGTTWPTDTQYF | . | TRBJ2-3 | TRBV9 | .
TGCGCCAGCAGCCCCCTCGGAGCGGGAGGAGGGAGGGACATTCAGTACTTC | CASSPLGAGGGRDIQYF | . | TRBJ2-4 | TRBV4-1 | TRBD2
TGTGCCAGTAGTATAGGACTAGCGGGACCGGATACGCAGTATTTT | CASSIGLAGPDTQYF | once | TRBJ2-3 | TRBV19 | TRBD2
TGTGCCAGCACCAAAGACAGGGTGCAAGAGACCCAGTACTTC | CASTKDRVQETQYF | . | TRBJ2-5 | TRBV2 | TRBD1
TGTGCCAGCCGCGGGTGGGGAGCAGATACGCAGTATTTT | CASRGWGADTQYF | . | TRBJ2-3 | TRBV6-5 | .
TGTGCCAGCAGCGCCGCGGGGGGGCCCGATACGCAGTATTTT | CASSAAGGPDTQYF | once | TRBJ2-3 | TRBV7-9 | TRBD2
TGTGCCAGCTCACCACCGTATCCGGGACTAGGTTACGAGCAGTACTTC | CASSPPYPGLGYEQYF | . | TRBJ2-7 | TRBV18 | TRBD2
TGTGCCAGCAGTTCCCCAGCGATCTCTGGAAACACCATATATTTT | CASSSPAISGNTIYF | . | TRBJ1-3 | TRBV28 | .
TGCGCCAGCAGCTTGACTAGCGGGAGGGCCATAACAGATACGCAGTATTTT | CASSLTSGRAITDTQYF | . | TRBJ2-3 | TRBV5-1 | TRBD2
TGCGCCAGCAGCTTGGCCATTAGGGGAAGAGATACGCAGTATTTT | CASSLAIRGRDTQYF | . | TRBJ2-3 | TRBV5-1 | .
TGTGCCAGCAGCGTACTCAGCGGGCTGACAGATACGCAGTATTTT | CASSVLSGLTDTQYF | . | TRBJ2-3 | TRBV9 | .
TGTGCCAGCTCACCACAAGGACCGAAGTATGGCTACACCTTC | CASSPQGPKYGYTF | . | TRBJ1-2 | TRBV18 | .
TGCGCCAGCAGGGCAGGACCGTATAATTCACCCCTCCACTTT | CASRAGPYNSPLHF | . | TRBJ1-6 | TRBV5-1 | .